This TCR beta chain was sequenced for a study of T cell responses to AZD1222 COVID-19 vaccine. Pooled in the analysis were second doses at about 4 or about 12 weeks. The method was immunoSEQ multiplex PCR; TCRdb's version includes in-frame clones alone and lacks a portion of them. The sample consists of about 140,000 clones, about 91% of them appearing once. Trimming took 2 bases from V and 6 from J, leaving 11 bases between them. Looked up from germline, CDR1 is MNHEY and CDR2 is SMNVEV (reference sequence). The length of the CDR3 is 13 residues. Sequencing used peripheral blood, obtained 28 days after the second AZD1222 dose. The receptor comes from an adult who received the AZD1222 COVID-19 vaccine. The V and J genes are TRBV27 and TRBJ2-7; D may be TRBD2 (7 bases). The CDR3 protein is CASSLIRGAEQYF. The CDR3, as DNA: TGTGCCAGCAGTTTAATCCGGGGGGCCGAGCAGTACTTC.